The rows below give T cell receptor beta chains drawn from one sample of a study of blood T cell repertoires in COVID-19. Assay used: immunoSEQ multiplex PCR; TCRdb lists only in-frame clones, some missing. The sample consists of 350,000 to 450,000 clones, 80% to 85% of them appearing once. Specimen: PBMCs or T cells enriched from blood (not recorded which). Receptors originate from a woman aged 50 to 65 who had recovered from COVID-19. CDR3s include the opening cysteine and the closing phenylalanine or tryptophan. Fields, in order: V gene, clone size, J gene, D gene, CDR3 protein, CDR3 DNA. The D gene is left open where the match is weak. Not every row has a clone size; where given, it reads once, few, many or a size class.

V: TRBV7-9; size: once; J: TRBJ2-1; D: TRBD1; CDR3: CASSAGQVSEQFF; DNA: TGTGCCAGCAGCGCCGGACAGGTCAGCGAGCAGTTCTTC
V: TRBV19; size: few; J: TRBJ1-6; D: .; CDR3: CASGGQPSYNSPLHF; DNA: TGTGCCAGCGGAGGACAGCCCTCCTATAATTCACCCCTCCACTTT
V: TRBV7-6; size: .; J: TRBJ1-1; D: .; CDR3: CASSQGQGGTEAFF; DNA: TGTGCCAGCAGCCAAGGGCAGGGCGGCACTGAAGCTTTCTTT
V: TRBV3-1/TRBV3-2; size: .; J: TRBJ1-1; D: TRBD1; CDR3: CASSPQGRGYTEAFF; DNA: TGTGCCAGCAGCCCGCAGGGCAGGGGGTACACTGAAGCTTTCTTT
V: TRBV7-2; size: .; J: TRBJ2-5; D: TRBD1; CDR3: CASSLANPTGYETQYF; DNA: TGTGCCAGCAGCTTAGCGAACCCGACAGGGTACGAGACCCAGTACTTC
V: TRBV5-6; size: .; J: TRBJ1-1; D: TRBD1; CDR3: CASSFRGTGKLEAFF; DNA: TGTGCCAGCAGCTTCCGCGGGACAGGGAAGTTAGAAGCTTTCTTT
V: TRBV15; size: .; J: TRBJ1-2; D: .; CDR3: CATSSSGGNYGYTF; DNA: TGTGCCACCAGCAGTTCGGGGGGTAACTATGGCTACACCTTC
V: TRBV11-2; size: .; J: TRBJ1-2; D: TRBD1; CDR3: CASSLAGTGGAGYTF; DNA: TGTGCCAGCAGCTTAGCGGGGACAGGGGGCGCTGGCTACACCTTC
V: TRBV7-9; size: once; J: TRBJ1-5; D: .; CDR3: CASSTGWGRNQPQHF; DNA: TGTGCCAGCAGCACGGGATGGGGGCGCAATCAGCCCCAGCATTTT
V: TRBV9; size: .; J: TRBJ2-1; D: .; CDR3: CASMGGDWLGNEQFF; DNA: TGTGCCAGCATGGGGGGAGACTGGCTCGGCAATGAGCAGTTCTTC